The sequence of this T cell receptor beta chain was determined in a study of blood T cell repertoires in COVID-19. Study background: COVID-19 samples collected from the United States, Italy and Spain covered acute and convalescent phases. Sources were T cells, B-cell-depleted T cells, or PBMCs; the material itself was cDNA or gDNA.

Sequencing used immunoSEQ multiplex PCR; TCRdb keeps in-frame clones, though not all of them. The sample yields 160,000 or so clones, 85% to 90% seen once. The length of the CDR3 is 13 residues. V was shortened by 5 bases and J by 6 bases, with 11 bases between the two germline ends. Germline V lookup: CDR1 MDHEN, CDR2 SYDVKM. With respect to this clone: This specimen includes other DNA sequences encoding the same CDR3.

V and J are TRBV28 and TRBJ1-5, with a tentative D call TRBD1 (5 bases). The sequence derives from a woman aged 40-49 years with acute or convalescent COVID-19. The sample comprised peripheral blood. In nucleotides, the CDR3 is TGTGCCAGCAGTCTGGGGGGGAGTCAGCCCCAGCATTTT. It specifies CASSLGGSQPQHF.